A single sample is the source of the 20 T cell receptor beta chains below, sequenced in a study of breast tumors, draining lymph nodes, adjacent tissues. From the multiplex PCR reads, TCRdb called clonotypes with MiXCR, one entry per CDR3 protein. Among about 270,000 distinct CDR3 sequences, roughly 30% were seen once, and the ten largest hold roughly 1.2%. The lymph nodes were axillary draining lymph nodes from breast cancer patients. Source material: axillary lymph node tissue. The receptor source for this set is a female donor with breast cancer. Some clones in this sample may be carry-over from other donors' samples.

CDR3 in DNA: TGTGCCAGCAGGGGGAGGTCGGGAGCGGGTACGCAGTATTTT. Its translation is CASRGRSGAGTQYF. The chain uses TRBV7-9 and TRBJ2-3, with D possibly matching TRBD2 (6 bases). CDR1 and CDR2 (germline): SEHNR, FQNEAQ (reference sequence). The ends were cut back, 6 bases at V and 8 bases at J, with 18 bases in the middle. The CDR3 extends over 14 amino acids.

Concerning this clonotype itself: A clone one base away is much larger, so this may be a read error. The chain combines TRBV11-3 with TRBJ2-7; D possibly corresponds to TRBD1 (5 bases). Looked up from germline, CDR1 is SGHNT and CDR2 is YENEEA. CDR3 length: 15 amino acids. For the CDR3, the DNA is TGCGCCAGCAGCCAAGATCGTGGGGCAACCTACGAGCAGTACTTC. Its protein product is CASSQDRGATYEQYF.

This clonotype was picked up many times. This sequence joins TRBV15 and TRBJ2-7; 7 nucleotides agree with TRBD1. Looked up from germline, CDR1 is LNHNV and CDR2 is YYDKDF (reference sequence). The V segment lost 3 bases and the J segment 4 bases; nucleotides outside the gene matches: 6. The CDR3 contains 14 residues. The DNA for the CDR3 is TGTGCCACCAGCAGGGAACTACAGGGGTACGAGCAGTACTTC. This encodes CATSRELQGYEQYF.

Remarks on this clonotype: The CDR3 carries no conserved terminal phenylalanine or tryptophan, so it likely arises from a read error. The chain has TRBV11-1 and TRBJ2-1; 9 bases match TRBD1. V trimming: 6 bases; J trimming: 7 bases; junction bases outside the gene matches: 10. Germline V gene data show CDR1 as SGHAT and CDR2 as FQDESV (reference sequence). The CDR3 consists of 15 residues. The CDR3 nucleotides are TGTGCCAGCAGTTCCCCCGGGACAGGGACGAATGAGCAGTTCCTC. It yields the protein CASSSPGTGTNEQFL.

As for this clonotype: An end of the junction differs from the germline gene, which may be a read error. CDR3 residues: CSARGGLPLCF. The CDR3 bases are TGCAGTGCTAGAGGTGGCCTTCCACTGTGTTTT. The chain uses TRBV20-1 and TRBJ2-3; D call uncertain. This CDR3 spans 11 amino acids. Germline lookup yields CDR1 DFQATT and CDR2 SNEGSKA (reference sequence).

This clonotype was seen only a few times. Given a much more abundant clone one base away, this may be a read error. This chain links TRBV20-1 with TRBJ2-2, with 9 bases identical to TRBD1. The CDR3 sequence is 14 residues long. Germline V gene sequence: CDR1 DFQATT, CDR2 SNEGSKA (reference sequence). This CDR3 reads CSANDRGKTGELSF. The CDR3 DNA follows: TGCAGTGCCAACGACAGGGGGAAGACCGGGGAGCTGTCTTTT.

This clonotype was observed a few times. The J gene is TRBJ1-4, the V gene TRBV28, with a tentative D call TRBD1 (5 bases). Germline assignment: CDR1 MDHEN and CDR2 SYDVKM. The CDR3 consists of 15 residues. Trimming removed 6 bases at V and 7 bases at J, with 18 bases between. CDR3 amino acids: CASRVLTVVGEKLFF. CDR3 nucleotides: TGTGCCAGCAGGGTCCTGACAGTAGTCGGTGAAAAACTGTTTTTT.

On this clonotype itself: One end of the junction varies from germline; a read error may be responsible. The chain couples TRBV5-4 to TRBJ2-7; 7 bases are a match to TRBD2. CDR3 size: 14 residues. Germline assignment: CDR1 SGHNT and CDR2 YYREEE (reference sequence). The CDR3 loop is CASSLSREVDERYF. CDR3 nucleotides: TGTGCCAGCAGCTTGTCCCGGGAGGTCGACGAGCGGTACTTC.

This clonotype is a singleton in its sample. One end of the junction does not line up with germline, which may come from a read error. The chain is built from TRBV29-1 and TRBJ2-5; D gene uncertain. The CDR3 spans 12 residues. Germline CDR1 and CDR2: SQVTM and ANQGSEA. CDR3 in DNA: TGCAGCGTTGACCCAGATGGAGAGGCCCAGTACTTC. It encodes CSVDPDGEAQYF.

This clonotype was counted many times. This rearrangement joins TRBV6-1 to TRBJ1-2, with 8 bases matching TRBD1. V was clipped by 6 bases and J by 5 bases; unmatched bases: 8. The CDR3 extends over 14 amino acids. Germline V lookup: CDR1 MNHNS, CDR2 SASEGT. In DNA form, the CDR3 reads TGTGCCAGCAGGGTCGGACAGGGTGCGTATGGCTACACCTTC. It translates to CASRVGQGAYGYTF.

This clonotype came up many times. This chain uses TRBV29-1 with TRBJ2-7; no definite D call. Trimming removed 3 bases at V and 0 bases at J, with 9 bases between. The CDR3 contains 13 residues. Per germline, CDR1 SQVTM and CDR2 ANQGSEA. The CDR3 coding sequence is TGCAGCGTTGAGGGAATAAGCTCCTACGAGCAGTACTTC. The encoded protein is CSVEGISSYEQYF.

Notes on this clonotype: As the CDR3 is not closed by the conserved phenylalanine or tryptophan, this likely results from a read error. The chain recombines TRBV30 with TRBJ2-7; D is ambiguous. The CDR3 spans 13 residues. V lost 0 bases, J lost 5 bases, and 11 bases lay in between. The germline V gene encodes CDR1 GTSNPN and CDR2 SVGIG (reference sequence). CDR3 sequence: CAWSVRIVNEQYL. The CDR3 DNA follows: TGTGCCTGGAGTGTTCGGATAGTTAACGAGCAGTACCTC.

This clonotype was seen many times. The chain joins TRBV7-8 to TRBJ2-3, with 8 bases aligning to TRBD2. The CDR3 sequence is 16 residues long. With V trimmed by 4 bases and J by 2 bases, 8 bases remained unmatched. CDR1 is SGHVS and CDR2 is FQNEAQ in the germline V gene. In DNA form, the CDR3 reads TGTGCCAGCAGCTACGTAGCGGGACGCACCACAGATACGCAGTATTTT. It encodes CASSYVAGRTTDTQYF.

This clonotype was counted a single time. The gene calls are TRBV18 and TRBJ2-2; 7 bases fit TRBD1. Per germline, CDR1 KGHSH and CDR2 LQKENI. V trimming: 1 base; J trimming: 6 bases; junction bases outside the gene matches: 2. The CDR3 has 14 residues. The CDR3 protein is CASSPQQGSGELFF. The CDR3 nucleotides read TGTGCCAGCTCACCACAACAGGGGTCCGGGGAGCTGTTTTTT. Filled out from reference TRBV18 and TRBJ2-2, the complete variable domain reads NAGVMQNPRHLVRRRGQEARLRCSPMKGHSHVYWYRQLPEEGLKFMVYLQKENIIDESGMPKERFSAEFPKEGPSILRIQQVVRGDSAAYFCASSPQQGSGELFFGEGSRLTVL.

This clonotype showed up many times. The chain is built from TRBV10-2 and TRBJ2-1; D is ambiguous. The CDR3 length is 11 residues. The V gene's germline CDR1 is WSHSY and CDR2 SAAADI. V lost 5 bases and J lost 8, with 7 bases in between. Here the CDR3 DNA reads TGCGCCAGCAGTTCGGTAGATGAGCAGTTCTTC. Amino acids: CASSSVDEQFF.

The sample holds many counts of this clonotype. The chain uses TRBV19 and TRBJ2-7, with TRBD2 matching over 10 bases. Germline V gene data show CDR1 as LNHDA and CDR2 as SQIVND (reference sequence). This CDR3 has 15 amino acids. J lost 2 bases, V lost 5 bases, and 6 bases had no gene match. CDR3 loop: CASSSRTSGAYEQYF. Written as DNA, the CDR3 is TGTGCCAGTAGTTCCAGGACTAGCGGAGCCTACGAGCAGTACTTC.

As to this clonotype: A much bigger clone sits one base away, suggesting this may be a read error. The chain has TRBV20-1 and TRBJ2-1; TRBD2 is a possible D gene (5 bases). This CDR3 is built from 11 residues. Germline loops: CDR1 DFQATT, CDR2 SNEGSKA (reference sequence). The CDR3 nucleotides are TGCAGTGCCCCGGGGTCCAATGAGCAGTCCTTC. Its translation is CSAPGSNEQSF.

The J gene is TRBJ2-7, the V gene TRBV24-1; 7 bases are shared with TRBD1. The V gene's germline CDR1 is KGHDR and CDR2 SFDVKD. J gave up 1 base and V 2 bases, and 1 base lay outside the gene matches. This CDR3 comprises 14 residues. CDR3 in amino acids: CATSDCRGSYEQYF. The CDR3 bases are TGTGCCACCAGTGATTGCAGGGGGTCCTACGAGCAGTACTTC.

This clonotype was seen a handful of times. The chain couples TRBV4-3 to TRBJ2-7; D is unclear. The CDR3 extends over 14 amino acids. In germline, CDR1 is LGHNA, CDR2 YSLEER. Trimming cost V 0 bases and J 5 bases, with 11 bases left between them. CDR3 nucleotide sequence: TGCGCCAGCAGCCAAGATCTTGGAAGAGACGAGCAGTACTTC. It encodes CASSQDLGRDEQYF.

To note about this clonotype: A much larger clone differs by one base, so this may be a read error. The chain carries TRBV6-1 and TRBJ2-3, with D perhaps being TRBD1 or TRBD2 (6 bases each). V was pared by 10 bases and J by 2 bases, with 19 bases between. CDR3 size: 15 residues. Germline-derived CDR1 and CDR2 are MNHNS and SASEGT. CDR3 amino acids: CANSMVGGPTDTQYF. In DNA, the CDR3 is TGTGCCAACAGCATGGTAGGGGGGCCCACAGATACGCAGTATTTT.